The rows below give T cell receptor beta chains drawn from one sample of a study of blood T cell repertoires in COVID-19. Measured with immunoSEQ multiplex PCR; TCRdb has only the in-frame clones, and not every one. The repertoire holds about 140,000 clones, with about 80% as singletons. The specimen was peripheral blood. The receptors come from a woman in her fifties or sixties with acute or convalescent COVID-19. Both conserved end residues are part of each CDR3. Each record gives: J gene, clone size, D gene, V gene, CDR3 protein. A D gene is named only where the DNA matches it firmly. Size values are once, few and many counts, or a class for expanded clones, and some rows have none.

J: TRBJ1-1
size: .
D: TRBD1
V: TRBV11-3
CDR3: CASSRTGAGAFF

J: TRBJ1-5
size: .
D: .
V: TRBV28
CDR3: CASSLIRGSQPQHF

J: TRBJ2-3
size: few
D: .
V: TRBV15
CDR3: CATSRDRHTQYF

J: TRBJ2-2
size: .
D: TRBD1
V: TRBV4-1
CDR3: CASSTGTVNTGELFF

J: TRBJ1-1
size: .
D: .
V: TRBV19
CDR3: CASNKLHASNTEAFF

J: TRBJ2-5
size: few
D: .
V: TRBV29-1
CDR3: CSVEGGQTGSSQYF

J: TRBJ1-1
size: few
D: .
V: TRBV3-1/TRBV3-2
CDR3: CASSQEEGVTEAFF

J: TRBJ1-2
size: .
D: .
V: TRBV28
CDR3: CASSLTSRGYGYTF

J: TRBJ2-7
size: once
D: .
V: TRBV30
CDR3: CAWSVSHQGEQYF

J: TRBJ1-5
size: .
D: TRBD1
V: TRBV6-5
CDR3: CASRPTGRYNQPQHF

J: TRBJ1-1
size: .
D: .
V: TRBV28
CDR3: CASSTPREWNTEAFF

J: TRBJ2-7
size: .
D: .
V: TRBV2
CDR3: CASNLGRDYEQYF

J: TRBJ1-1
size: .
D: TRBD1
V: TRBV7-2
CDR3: CASSHPTGATEAFF

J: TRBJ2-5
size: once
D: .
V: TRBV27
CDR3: CASSQLRTVLIQYF

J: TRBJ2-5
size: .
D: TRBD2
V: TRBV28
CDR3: CASSSLLAGSNQPQYF

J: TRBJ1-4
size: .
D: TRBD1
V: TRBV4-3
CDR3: CASSLNWDRGPRGLFF

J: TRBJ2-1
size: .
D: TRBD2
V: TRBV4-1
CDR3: CASSQDLALYGRLNEQFF

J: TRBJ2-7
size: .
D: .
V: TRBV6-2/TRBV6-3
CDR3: CASSSPASEQYF

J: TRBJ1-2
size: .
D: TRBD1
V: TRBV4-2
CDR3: CASSQEWDSWGYTF

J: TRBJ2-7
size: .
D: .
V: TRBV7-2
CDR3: CASSSPGGKRVYEQYF

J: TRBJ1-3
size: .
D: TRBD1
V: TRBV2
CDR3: CASTAQGALVAGNTIYF

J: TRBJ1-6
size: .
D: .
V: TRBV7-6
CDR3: CASSLVIARANSPLHF

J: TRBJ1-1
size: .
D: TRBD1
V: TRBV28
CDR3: CAATTGTGGMNTEAFF

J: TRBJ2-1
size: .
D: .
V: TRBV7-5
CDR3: CARSFHLTSGRASYNEQFF

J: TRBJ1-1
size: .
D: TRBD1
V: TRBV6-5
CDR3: CASSGQGWVTEAFF

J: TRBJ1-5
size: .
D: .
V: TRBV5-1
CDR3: CASSLGGADQPQHF

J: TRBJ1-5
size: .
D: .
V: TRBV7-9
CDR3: CASSLAGADSNQPQHF

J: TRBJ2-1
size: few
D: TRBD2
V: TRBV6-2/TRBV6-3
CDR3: CASSYSPSGSYNEQFF

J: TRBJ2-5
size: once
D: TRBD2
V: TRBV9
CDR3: CASSGGTNQETQYF

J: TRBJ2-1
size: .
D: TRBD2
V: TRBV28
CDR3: CASSLWGGLNEQFF

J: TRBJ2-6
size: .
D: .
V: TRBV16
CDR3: CASSQFSGANVLTF

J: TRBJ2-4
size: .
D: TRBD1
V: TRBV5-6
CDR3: CASSSRTGGFLAKNIQYF

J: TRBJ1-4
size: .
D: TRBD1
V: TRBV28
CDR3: CASSPGGRPEKLFF

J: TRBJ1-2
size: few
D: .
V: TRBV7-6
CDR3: CASKGIYGYTF

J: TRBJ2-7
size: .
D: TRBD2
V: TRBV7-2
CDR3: CASSLREGAYEQYF

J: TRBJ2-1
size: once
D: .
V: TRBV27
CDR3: CASSRGGIYNEQFF

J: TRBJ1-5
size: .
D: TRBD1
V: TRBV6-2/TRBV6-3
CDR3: CASSSGGLNQPQHF

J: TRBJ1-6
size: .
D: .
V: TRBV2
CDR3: CASSSGLSSYNSPLHF

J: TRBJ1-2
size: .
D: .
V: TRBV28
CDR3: CASRPGGHGYTF

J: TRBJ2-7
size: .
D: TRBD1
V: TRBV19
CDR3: CASSIRTGLNSYEQYF

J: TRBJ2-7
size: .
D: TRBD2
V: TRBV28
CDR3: CASSQLTSGFGYEQYF

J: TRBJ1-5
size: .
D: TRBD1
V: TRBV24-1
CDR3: CATQLSGQGTDQPQHF

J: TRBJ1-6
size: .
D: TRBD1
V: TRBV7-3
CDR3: CASSAQGGTYNSPLHF

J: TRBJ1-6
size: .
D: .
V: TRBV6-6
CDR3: CATSTGRRSPLHF

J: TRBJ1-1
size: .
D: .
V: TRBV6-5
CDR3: CASLGGGLSEAFF

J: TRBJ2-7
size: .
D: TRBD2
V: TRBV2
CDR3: CASSVTSGSTPRYF

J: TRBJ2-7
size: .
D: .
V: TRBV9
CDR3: CASSPPGISYEQYF

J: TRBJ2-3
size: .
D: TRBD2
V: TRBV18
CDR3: CASSPGQRERSDTQYF

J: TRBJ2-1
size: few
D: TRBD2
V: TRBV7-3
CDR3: CASSLLAGEGYEQFF

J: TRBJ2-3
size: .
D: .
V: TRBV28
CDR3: CASSSEIGQLSTDTQYF